The present T cell receptor (beta chain) was sequenced within a study of blood T cell repertoires in COVID-19. Overall study: Some COVID-19 samples were acute and others convalescent; all came from the United States, Italy and Spain.

The CDR3 length is 14 residues. The germline gives CDR1 LGHDT, CDR2 YNNKEL (reference sequence). V was clipped by 8 bases and J by 2 bases; unmatched bases: 7. Methods used by the authors: Amplified reference gene primers provided the basis for estimating nucleated cell counts. Sequencing was performed with immunoSEQ multiplex PCR; in TCRdb, only in-frame clones are kept and a portion is missing. The V and J calls and clone size are taken from that table; D and trimming were inferred from the DNA. The repertoire holds 200,000 to 300,000 clones, roughly 88% seen once, with 1% to 1.5% in the top ten. Participants were aged about 18 to 100 years from some 24 US areas. Participants' reported clinical history set cohort assignment.

The chain has TRBV3-1 (or the pseudogene TRBV3-2) and TRBJ1-1, with TRBD1 identical over 8 bases. Sequencing used PBMCs or T cells enriched from blood (not recorded which). The TCR was taken from a woman aged 40 to 50 with acute COVID-19. DNA for the CDR3: TGTGCCAGCGCCCTACAGGGGGGAAACACTGAAGCTTTCTTT. Its protein is CASALQGGNTEAFF.